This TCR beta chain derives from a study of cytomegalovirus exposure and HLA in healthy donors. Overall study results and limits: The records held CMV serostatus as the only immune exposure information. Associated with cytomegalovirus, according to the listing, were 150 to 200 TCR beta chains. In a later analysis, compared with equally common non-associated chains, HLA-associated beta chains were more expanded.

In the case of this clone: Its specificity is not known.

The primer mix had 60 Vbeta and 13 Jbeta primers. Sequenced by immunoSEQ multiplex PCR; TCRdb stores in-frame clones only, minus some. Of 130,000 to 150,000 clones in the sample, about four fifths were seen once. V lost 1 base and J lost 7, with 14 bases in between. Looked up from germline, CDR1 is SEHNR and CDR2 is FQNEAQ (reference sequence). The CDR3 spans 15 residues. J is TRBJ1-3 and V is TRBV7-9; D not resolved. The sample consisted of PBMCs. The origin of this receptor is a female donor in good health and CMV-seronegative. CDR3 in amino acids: CASSLVVRAGNTIYF. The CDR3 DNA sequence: TGTGCCAGCAGCTTAGTTGTGCGGGCGGGGAACACCATATATTTT.